Below, one T cell receptor (beta chain) is given with its context. What it binds is not known. The data were obtained in a study of cytomegalovirus exposure and HLA in healthy donors. The germline V gene encodes CDR1 SEHNR and CDR2 FQNEAQ (reference sequence). This CDR3 contains 15 residues. V lost 1 base, J lost 4 bases, and 13 bases lay in between. Primers for the PCR totalled 60 Vbeta and 13 Jbeta. Repertoires were generated with immunoSEQ multiplex PCR, while TCRdb's copy carries only in-frame clones and drops some. Of roughly 90,000 clones in the sample, about 88% were seen once. The study, taken as a whole, reports: Later analysis showed TCR association rates varying by HLA locus, highest for DRB1 and lowest for HLA-C. About 90% or about 30% of the time was how often most TCR beta V segments were productive, according to an earlier analysis. TCR beta sequences reportedly predicted most subjects' HLA-A and HLA-B alleles accurately.

The genes are TRBV7-9 and TRBJ2-5; D possibly corresponds to TRBD1 (6 bases). This clonotype was obtained from a man aged 18 to 30 in good health and CMV-seronegative. The sequenced sample was PBMCs. The chain's CDR3 is CASSLVGRGGETQYF. CDR3 nucleotide sequence: TGTGCCAGCAGCTTAGTGGGCAGAGGGGGAGAGACCCAGTACTTC.